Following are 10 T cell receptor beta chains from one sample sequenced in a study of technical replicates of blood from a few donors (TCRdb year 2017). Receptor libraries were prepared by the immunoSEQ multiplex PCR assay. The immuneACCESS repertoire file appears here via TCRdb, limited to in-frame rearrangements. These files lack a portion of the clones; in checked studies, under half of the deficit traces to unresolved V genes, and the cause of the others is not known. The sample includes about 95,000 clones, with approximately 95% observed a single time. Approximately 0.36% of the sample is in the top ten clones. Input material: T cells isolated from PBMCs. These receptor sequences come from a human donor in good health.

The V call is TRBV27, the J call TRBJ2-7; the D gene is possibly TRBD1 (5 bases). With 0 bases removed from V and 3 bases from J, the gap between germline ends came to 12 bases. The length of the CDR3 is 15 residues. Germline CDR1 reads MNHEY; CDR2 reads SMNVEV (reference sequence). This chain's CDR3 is CASSLSKGSYYEQYF. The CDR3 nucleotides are TGTGCCAGCAGTTTATCCAAGGGGTCGTACTACGAGCAGTACTTC.

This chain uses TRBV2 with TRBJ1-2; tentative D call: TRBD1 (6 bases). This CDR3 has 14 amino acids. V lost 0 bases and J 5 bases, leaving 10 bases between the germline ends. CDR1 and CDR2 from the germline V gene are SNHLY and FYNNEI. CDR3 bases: TGTGCCAGCAGTGAAGCGTTCAGGGGTTATGGCTACACCTTC. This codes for CASSEAFRGYGYTF.

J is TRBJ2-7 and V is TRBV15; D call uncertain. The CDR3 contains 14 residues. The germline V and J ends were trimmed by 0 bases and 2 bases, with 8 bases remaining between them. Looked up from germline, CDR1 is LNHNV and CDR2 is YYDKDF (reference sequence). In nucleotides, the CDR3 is TGTGCCACCAGCAGAGACAGGTATACCTACGAGCAGTACTTC. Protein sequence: CATSRDRYTYEQYF.

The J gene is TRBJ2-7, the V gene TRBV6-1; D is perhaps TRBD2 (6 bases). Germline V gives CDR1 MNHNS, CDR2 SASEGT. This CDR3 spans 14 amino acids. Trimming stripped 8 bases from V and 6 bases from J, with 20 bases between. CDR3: CASQRRGRVLEQYF. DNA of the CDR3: TGTGCCAGCCAAAGGAGGGGCCGGGTGCTCGAGCAGTACTTC.

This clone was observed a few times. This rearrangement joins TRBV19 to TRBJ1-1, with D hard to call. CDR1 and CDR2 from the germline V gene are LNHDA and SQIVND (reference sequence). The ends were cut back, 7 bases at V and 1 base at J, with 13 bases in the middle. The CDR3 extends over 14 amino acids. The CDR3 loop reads CASTLGGENTEAFF. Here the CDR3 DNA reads TGTGCCAGTACCTTAGGCGGGGAGAACACTGAAGCTTTCTTT.

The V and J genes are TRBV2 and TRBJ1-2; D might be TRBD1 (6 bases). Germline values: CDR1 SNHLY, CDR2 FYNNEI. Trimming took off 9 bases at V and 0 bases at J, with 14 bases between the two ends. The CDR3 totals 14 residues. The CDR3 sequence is CASIGQPTNYGYTF. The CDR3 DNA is TGTGCCAGTATTGGACAGCCTACTAACTATGGCTACACCTTC.

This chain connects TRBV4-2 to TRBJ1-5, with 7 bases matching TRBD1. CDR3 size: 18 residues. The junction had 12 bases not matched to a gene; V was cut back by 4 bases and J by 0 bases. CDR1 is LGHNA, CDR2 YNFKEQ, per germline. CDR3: CASSPNQGGVYSNQPQHF. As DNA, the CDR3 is TGTGCCAGCAGCCCAAACCAGGGGGGAGTTTATAGCAATCAGCCCCAGCATTTT.

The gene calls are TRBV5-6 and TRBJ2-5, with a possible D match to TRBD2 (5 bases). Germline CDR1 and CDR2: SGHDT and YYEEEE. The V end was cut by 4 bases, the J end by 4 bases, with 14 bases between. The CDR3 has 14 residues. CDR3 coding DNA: TGTGCCAGCAGCCACGGACGGGATGGAGAGACCCAGTACTTC. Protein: CASSHGRDGETQYF.

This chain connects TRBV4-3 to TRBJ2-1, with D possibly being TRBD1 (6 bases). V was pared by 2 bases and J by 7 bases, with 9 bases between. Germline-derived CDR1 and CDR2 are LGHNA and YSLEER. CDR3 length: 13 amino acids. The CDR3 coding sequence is TGCGCCAGCAGCCAACTACAGGGAAATGAGCAGTTCTTC. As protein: CASSQLQGNEQFF.

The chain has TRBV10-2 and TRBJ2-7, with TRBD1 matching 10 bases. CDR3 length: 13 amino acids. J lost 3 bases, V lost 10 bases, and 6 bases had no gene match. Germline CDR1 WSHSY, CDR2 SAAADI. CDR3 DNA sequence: TGCGCCACCAAATGGACAGGGGGCTACGAGCAGTACTTC. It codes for CATKWTGGYEQYF.